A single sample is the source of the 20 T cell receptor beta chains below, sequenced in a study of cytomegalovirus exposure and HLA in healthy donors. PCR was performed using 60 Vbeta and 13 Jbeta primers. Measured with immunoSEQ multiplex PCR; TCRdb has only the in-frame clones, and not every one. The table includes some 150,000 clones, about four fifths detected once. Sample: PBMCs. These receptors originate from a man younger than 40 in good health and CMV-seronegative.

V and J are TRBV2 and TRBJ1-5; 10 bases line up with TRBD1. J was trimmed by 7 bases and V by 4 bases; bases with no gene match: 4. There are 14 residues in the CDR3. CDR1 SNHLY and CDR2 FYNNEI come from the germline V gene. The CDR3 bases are TGTGCCAGCAGTGGACAGGGGGCAATGCAGCCCCAGCATTTT. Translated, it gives CASSGQGAMQPQHF.

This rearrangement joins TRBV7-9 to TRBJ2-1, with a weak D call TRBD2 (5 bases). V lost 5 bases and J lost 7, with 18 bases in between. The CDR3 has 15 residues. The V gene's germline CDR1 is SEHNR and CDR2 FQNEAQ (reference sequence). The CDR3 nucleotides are TGTGCCAGCAGCCGGCGGGCTAGTGTAGGTAATGAGCAGTTCTTC. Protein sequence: CASSRRASVGNEQFF.

CDR3 amino acids: CASRAGVANGYTF. CDR3 in DNA: TGTGCCAGCAGGGCAGGGGTTGCGAATGGCTACACCTTC. This chain joins TRBV28 and TRBJ1-2, with a weak D call TRBD1 (6 bases). Trimming took 6 bases from V and 6 from J, leaving 14 bases between them. Germline V gene lookup returns CDR1 MDHEN and CDR2 SYDVKM. This CDR3 contains 13 residues.

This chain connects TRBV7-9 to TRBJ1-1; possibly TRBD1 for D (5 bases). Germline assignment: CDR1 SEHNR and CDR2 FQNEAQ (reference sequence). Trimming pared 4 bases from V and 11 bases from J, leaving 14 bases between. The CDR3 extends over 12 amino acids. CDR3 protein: CASSYSQGRAFF. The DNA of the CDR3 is TGTGCCAGCAGCTATTCCCAGGGAAGGGCTTTCTTT.

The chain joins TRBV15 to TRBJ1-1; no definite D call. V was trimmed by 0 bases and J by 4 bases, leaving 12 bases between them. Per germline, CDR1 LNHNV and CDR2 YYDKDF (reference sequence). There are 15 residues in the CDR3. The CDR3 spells CATSRDQVLFTEAFF. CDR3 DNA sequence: TGTGCCACCAGCAGAGATCAGGTACTCTTCACTGAAGCTTTCTTT.

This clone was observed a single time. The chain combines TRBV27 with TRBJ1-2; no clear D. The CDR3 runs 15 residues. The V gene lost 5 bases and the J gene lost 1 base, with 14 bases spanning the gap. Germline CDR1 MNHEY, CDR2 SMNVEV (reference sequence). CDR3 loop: CASSDLSFGNYGYTF. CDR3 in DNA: TGTGCCAGCAGTGACTTAAGTTTCGGTAACTATGGCTACACCTTC.

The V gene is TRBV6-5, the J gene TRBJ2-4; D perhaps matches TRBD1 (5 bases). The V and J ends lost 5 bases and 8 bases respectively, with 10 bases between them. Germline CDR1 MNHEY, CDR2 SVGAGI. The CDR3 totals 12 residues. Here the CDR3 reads CASSPRGDIQYF. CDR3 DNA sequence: TGTGCCAGCAGTCCTAGGGGTGACATTCAGTACTTC.

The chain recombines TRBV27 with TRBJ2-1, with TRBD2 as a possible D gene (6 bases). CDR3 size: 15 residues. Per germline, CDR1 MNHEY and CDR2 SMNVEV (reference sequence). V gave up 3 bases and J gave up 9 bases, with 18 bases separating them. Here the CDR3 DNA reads TGTGCCAGCAGTTTTACGGGAGAGATTGAAGGTGAGCAGTTCTTC. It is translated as CASSFTGEIEGEQFF.

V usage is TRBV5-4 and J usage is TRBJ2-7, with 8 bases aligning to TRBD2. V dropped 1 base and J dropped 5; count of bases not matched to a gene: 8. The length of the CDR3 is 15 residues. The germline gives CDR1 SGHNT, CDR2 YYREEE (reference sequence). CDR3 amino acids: CASSLRAGDRNEQYF. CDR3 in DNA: TGTGCCAGCAGCTTGAGAGCGGGAGATAGGAACGAGCAGTACTTC.

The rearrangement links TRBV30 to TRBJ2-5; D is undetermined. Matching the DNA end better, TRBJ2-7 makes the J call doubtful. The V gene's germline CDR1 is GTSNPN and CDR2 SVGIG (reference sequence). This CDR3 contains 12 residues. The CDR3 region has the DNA TGTGCCTGGAGTCCCCAAATGATCGAGCAGTACTTC. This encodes CAWSPQMIEQYF.

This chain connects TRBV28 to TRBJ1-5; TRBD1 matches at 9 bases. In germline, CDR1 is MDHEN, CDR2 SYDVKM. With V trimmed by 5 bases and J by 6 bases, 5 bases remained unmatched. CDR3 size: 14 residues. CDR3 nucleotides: TGTGCCAGCAGTCGGACAGGGGAGGCTCAGCCCCAGCATTTT. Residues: CASSRTGEAQPQHF. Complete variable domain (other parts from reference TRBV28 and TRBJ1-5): DVKVTQSSRYLVKRTGEKVFLECVQDMDHENMFWYRQDPGLGLRLIYFSYDVKMKEKGDIPEGYSVSREKKERFSLILESASTNQTSMYLCASSRTGEAQPQHFGDGTRLSIL.

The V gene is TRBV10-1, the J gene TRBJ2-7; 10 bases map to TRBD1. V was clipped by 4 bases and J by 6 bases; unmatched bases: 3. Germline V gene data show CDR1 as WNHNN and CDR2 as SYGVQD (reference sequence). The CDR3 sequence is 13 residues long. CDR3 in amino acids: CASSGGTGAEQYF. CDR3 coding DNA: TGCGCCAGCAGTGGTGGGACAGGGGCCGAGCAGTACTTC.

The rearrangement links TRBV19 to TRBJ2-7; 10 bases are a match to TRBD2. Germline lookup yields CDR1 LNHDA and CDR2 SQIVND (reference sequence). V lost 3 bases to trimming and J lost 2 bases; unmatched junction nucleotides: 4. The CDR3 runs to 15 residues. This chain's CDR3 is CASSMFLAGAYEQYF. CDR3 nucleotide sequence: TGTGCCAGTAGTATGTTCCTAGCGGGAGCCTACGAGCAGTACTTC.

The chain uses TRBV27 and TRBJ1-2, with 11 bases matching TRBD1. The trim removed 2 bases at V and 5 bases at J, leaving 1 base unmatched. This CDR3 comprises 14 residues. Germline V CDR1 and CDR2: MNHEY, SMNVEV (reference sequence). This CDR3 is CASSLGQGAYGYTF. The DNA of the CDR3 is TGTGCCAGCAGTTTAGGACAGGGGGCTTATGGCTACACCTTC.

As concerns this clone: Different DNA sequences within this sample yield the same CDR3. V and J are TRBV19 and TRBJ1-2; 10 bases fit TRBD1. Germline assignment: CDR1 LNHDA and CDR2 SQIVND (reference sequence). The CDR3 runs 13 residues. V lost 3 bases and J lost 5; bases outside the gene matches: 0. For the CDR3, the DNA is TGTGCCAGTAGTATGGGACAGGGGTATGGCTACACCTTC. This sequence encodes CASSMGQGYGYTF.

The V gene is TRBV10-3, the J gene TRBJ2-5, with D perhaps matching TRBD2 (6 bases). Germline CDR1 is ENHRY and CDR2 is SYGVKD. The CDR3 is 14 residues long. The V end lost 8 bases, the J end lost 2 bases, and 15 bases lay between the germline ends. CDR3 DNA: TGTGCCATCGCGGGCGGGACCCAGCAAGAGACCCAGTACTTC. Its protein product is CAIAGGTQQETQYF.

In DNA, the CDR3 is TGTGCCAGCAGCTCCCGGGCTAGCGGATACACCGGGGAGCTGTTTTTT. This gives the protein CASSSRASGYTGELFF. V usage is TRBV7-8 and J usage is TRBJ2-2; 7 bases agree with TRBD2. The length of the CDR3 is 16 residues. Germline loops: CDR1 SGHVS, CDR2 FQNEAQ. The V gene end was trimmed by 4 bases and the J gene end by 3 bases; junction bases not matched to a gene: 8.

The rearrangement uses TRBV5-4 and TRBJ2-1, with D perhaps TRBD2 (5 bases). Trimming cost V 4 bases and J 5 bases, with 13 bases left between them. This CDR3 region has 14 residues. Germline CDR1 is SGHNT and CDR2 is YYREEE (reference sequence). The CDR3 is CASSARDLHNEQFF. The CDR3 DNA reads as TGTGCCAGCAGCGCGAGGGATCTCCACAATGAGCAGTTCTTC.

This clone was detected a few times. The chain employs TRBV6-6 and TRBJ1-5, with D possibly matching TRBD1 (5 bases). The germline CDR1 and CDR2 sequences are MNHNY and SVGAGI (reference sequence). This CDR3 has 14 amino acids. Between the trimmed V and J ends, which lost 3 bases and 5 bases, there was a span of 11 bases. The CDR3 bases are TGTGCCAGCAGTTATTGGGGGGAGGATCAGCCCCAGCATTTT. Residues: CASSYWGEDQPQHF.

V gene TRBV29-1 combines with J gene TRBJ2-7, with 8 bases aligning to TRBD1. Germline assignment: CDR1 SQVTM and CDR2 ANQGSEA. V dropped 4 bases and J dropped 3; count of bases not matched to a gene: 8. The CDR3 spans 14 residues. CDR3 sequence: CSVGSQDRVYEQYF. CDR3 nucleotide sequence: TGCAGCGTTGGGTCCCAGGACAGGGTCTACGAGCAGTACTTC.